This passage covers 29 T cell receptor beta chains from one sample sequenced in a study of vaccination and CD4 T cells after COVID-19 (dated by TCRdb to 2021 to 2024). The library was obtained by PCR. Sequenced using an Illumina iSeq 100. DNA from cultured CD4+ T cells underwent TCR sequencing with the Oncomine TCR Beta short-read assay at the Johns Hopkins FTIC core. TCRdb applied fastp at Q25 and MiXCR to the public reads, then kept only in-frame beta chains. When rows share a CDR3 protein, they turn into one entry using the most common DNA and genes. The sample table lists 3,000 to 3,500 distinct CDR3 sequences, around 24% of them with a count of one. The ten top clones hold 20% to 30% of the sample. Their target antigens are unknown. Interpreted using the paper, the treatment or condition label stands for: approximately 10-day PBMC culture with coronavirus spike peptide pools or control peptides (ViraFEST assay). CD4+ T cells from unexposed donors were collected before the COVID-19 pandemic (2011-2018).

Sequenced: CD4+ T cells from blood, cultured in vitro. The receptors stem from a human donor in good health.

V is TRBV19 and J is TRBJ2-1; the D is unclear. The germline V and J ends were trimmed by 6 bases and 5 bases, with 8 bases remaining between them. CDR3 size: 12 residues. Germline V gene lookup returns CDR1 LNHDA and CDR2 SQIVND (reference sequence). The CDR3 here is CASSSQHNEQFF. As DNA, the CDR3 is TGTGCCAGTAGCAGCCAACACAATGAGCAGTTCTTC.

This clonotype was seen a few times. V is TRBV7-7 and J is TRBJ2-3, with 8 bases fitting TRBD2. Per the germline V gene, CDR1 is SSHAT and CDR2 is FNYEAQ (reference sequence). The CDR3 covers 16 residues. Germline trimming cut 1 base from V and 6 bases from J; bases unmatched to any gene: 9. The CDR3 nucleotides read TGTGCCAGCAGCTTAGGACCCGGGGGGGCCGGGGATACGCAGTATTTT. Its translation: CASSLGPGGAGDTQYF.

This clonotype is judged medium-sized. The CDR3 sequence: CATSRVPGTRGYTF. In nucleotides, the CDR3 is TGTGCCACCAGCAGAGTTCCGGGAACGAGGGGCTACACCTTC. J is TRBJ1-2 and V is TRBV15; D is ambiguous. The CDR3 sequence is 14 residues long. The germline V gene has CDR1 LNHNV and CDR2 YYDKDF (reference sequence). V was clipped by 1 base and J by 8 bases, with 14 bases between them.

This clonotype was seen a few times. V usage is TRBV6-2 or TRBV6-3 and J usage is TRBJ1-5; D might be TRBD1 (6 bases). Per germline, CDR1 MNHEY and CDR2 SVGEGT. CDR3 size: 16 residues. V lost 0 bases and J lost 7, with 16 bases in between. The CDR3: CASSYSGRGWTQPQHF. The CDR3 DNA sequence: TGTGCCAGCAGTTACTCGGGCAGGGGTTGGACACAGCCCCAGCATTTT.

This clonotype was found a few times. The V and J genes are TRBV19 and TRBJ1-1, with 8 bases matching TRBD1. Germline values: CDR1 LNHDA, CDR2 SQIVND (reference sequence). This CDR3 has 13 amino acids. Losses at the gene ends were 3 bases for V and 8 bases for J; bases not matched to a gene: 5. The CDR3 protein is CASSIITGGEAFF. CDR3 DNA: TGTGCCAGTAGTATTATTACAGGGGGGGAAGCTTTCTTT.

The rearrangement links TRBV16 to TRBJ1-5; 8 bases align to TRBD1. The ends lost 0 bases at V and 5 bases at J; junction bases unmatched: 6. CDR3 length: 16 residues. The germline CDR1 and CDR2 sequences are KGHSY and FQNENV. CDR3 sequence reads: CASSQSAGGMYQPQHF. The DNA for the CDR3 is TGTGCCAGCAGCCAATCTGCAGGGGGCATGTATCAGCCCCAGCATTTT.

V and J are TRBV6-4 and TRBJ2-1, with 7 bases identical to TRBD2. CDR1 and CDR2 from the germline V gene are MRHNA and SNTAGT. This CDR3 comprises 15 residues. V shed 2 bases, J shed 9 bases, and the junction held 10 bases outside the gene matches. The CDR3 DNA reads as TGTGCCAGCAGTGACGGGGCGGGAGTCGTAAGTGAGCAGTTCTTC. This gives the protein CASSDGAGVVSEQFF.

V gene TRBV20-1 combines with J gene TRBJ2-7, with TRBD1 as a possible D gene (6 bases). This CDR3 contains 15 residues. V lost 5 bases and J 9 bases, leaving 26 bases between the germline ends. In germline, CDR1 is DFQATT, CDR2 SNEGSKA (reference sequence). This CDR3 reads CSAPPRGRGLHLQYF. The CDR3 bases are TGCAGTGCTCCCCCCCGTGGCAGGGGTCTCCATCTGCAGTACTTC.

By its share, this clonotype is medium-sized (0.01 to 0.1%). CDR3 in DNA: TGTGCCACCAGTGACTCAGGGGGGCTTTGGCCCCAGCATTTT. Its translation: CATSDSGGLWPQHF. This rearrangement joins TRBV24-1 to TRBJ1-5; TRBD1 aligns across 7 bases. Germline V gives CDR1 KGHDR, CDR2 SFDVKD. CDR3 length: 14 residues. V gave up 4 bases and J gave up 9 bases; unmatched junction bases: 8.

This clonotype came up a few times. The rearrangement joins TRBV6-1 to TRBJ2-5; TRBD1 matches at 7 bases. Looked up from germline, CDR1 is MNHNS and CDR2 is SASEGT. The CDR3 is made up of 14 amino acids. J gave up 5 bases and V 3 bases, and 6 bases lay outside the gene matches. The CDR3 sequence: CASSDGQDQETQYF. The CDR3 DNA is TGTGCCAGCAGTGACGGACAGGATCAGGAGACCCAGTACTTC.

The chain couples TRBV20-1 to TRBJ1-1; D gene uncertain. Germline CDR1 reads DFQATT; CDR2 reads SNEGSKA (reference sequence). The CDR3 extends over 14 amino acids. Trimming took 0 bases from V and 5 from J, leaving 13 bases between them. The CDR3 loop reads CSAREPGIRTEAFF. In DNA form, the CDR3 reads TGCAGTGCTAGAGAACCGGGGATTCGGACTGAAGCTTTCTTT.

The V call is TRBV28, the J call TRBJ1-6, with a possible D match to TRBD1 (5 bases). Germline V gene lookup returns CDR1 MDHEN and CDR2 SYDVKM. V was trimmed by 5 bases and J by 8 bases, leaving 16 bases between them. CDR3 length: 15 amino acids. This CDR3 is CASSLSSGTDSPLHF. For the CDR3, the DNA is TGTGCCAGCAGTCTCAGTTCCGGGACGGATTCACCCCTCCACTTT.

This chain uses TRBV5-1 with TRBJ1-5, with 9 bases matching TRBD1. V shed 2 bases, J shed 4 bases, and the junction held 4 bases outside the gene matches. Germline V gene data show CDR1 as SGHRS and CDR2 as YFSETQ. The CDR3 is made up of 15 amino acids. CDR3 nucleotide sequence: TGCGCCAGCAGCTTACAGGGGGCTGTTAATCAGCCCCAGCATTTT. This encodes CASSLQGAVNQPQHF.

The chain has TRBV6-2 or TRBV6-3 and TRBJ1-5; D is perhaps TRBD1 (6 bases). The CDR3 covers 14 residues. Germline V gives CDR1 MNHEY, CDR2 SVGEGT. V lost 5 bases to trimming and J lost 8 bases, with 16 bases between them. The CDR3 is CASSKRGAEEPQHF. The DNA for the CDR3 is TGTGCCAGCAGTAAAAGGGGGGCGGAAGAGCCCCAGCATTTT.

This clonotype was seen a few times. This chain uses TRBV5-1 with TRBJ1-6; no firm D call. V dropped 0 bases and J dropped 3 bases, with 4 bases sitting between them. Germline-derived CDR1 and CDR2 are SGHRS and YFSETQ. The CDR3 runs 14 residues. This chain's CDR3 is CASSLGDYNSPLHF. CDR3 bases: TGCGCCAGCAGCTTGGGGGACTATAATTCACCCCTCCACTTT.

The chain has TRBV27 and TRBJ1-3, with D unclear. The CDR3 contains 17 residues. Germline V gives CDR1 MNHEY, CDR2 SMNVEV (reference sequence). The V end was cut by 1 base, the J end by 2 bases, with 15 bases between. CDR3 sequence reads: CASSLYGFGNPGNTIYF. In nucleotides, the CDR3 is TGTGCCAGCAGTTTATACGGTTTCGGGAATCCTGGAAACACCATATATTTT.

A few counts support this clonotype. The rearrangement joins TRBV6-5 to TRBJ2-7; D is unclear. Germline assignment: CDR1 MNHEY and CDR2 SVGAGI. V was cut by 0 bases and J by 0 bases, with 6 bases left in between. The CDR3 runs to 14 residues. CDR3 sequence reads: CASSYSSASYEQYF. CDR3 in DNA: TGTGCCAGCAGTTACTCTTCGGCCTCCTACGAGCAGTACTTC.

The rearrangement joins TRBV18 to TRBJ2-1; perhaps TRBD2 as D (6 bases). Trimming pared 1 base from V and 9 bases from J, leaving 19 bases between. CDR1 is KGHSH and CDR2 is LQKENI in the germline V gene. The CDR3 consists of 16 residues. The CDR3 DNA reads TGTGCCAGCTCACCACTAGCGGCCGGCGGGGACTTTGAGCAGTTCTTC. The encoded protein is CASSPLAAGGDFEQFF.

This clonotype is labeled as medium-sized. The chain recombines TRBV15 with TRBJ2-2; D remains ambiguous. The CDR3 covers 14 residues. The ends were cut back, 0 bases at V and 6 bases at J, with 8 bases in the middle. The germline CDR1 and CDR2 sequences are LNHNV and YYDKDF (reference sequence). The CDR3, as DNA: TGTGCCACCAGCAGAGATTATGGGGCCGGGGAGCTGTTTTTT. As protein: CATSRDYGAGELFF.

This clonotype is labeled medium-sized. Here the CDR3 reads CASSSARGRTEAFF. The CDR3 nucleotides read TGTGCCAGCAGCTCCGCTAGGGGGAGGACTGAAGCTTTCTTT. This chain connects TRBV7-9 to TRBJ1-1, with D perhaps matching TRBD1 (6 bases). The V gene's germline CDR1 is SEHNR and CDR2 FQNEAQ (reference sequence). V shed 4 bases and J shed 5 bases, with 14 bases lying between them. The CDR3 totals 14 residues.

The chain uses TRBV5-1 and TRBJ1-5; maybe TRBD1 (5 bases). Trimming stripped 0 bases from V and 5 bases from J, with 6 bases between. This CDR3 region has 13 residues. Germline V gene lookup returns CDR1 SGHRS and CDR2 YFSETQ. The CDR3 DNA reads as TGCGCCAGCAGCTTGGCAGGGTATCAGCCCCAGCATTTT. Translation gives CASSLAGYQPQHF.

The chain couples TRBV2 to TRBJ1-2; D gene uncertain. From germline, CDR1 is SNHLY and CDR2 FYNNEI. V gave up 2 bases and J gave up 4 bases, with 11 bases separating them. The CDR3 covers 14 residues. CDR3 nucleotide sequence: TGTGCCAGCAGTGAATTAGGACCTCTCTATGGCTACACCTTC. As protein: CASSELGPLYGYTF.

A few counts support this clonotype. The rearrangement joins TRBV20-1 to TRBJ2-1; TRBD2 agrees at 8 bases. The CDR3 consists of 14 residues. With 1 base clipped from V and 6 bases from J, the junction kept 5 bases outside the gene matches. Germline lookup yields CDR1 DFQATT and CDR2 SNEGSKA (reference sequence). CDR3 coding DNA: TGCAGTGCTAGAGCGGTTAGCGGGACCAATGAGCAGTTCTTC. It codes for CSARAVSGTNEQFF.

In its sample, this clonotype was seen a few times. The chain joins TRBV12-3 or TRBV12-4 to TRBJ2-3, with 9 bases lining up with TRBD1. V gave up 6 bases and J gave up 1 base; unmatched junction bases: 14. This CDR3 is 18 amino acids long. The chain's CDR3 is CASSYPGTGFKGTDTQYF. The CDR3 DNA sequence: TGTGCCAGCAGCTACCCCGGGACAGGGTTCAAGGGCACAGATACGCAGTATTTT.

The chain combines TRBV20-1 with TRBJ2-3, with TRBD2 as a possible D gene (6 bases). The CDR3 covers 13 residues. With 5 bases removed from V and 0 bases from J, the gap between germline ends came to 9 bases. Germline V gene sequence: CDR1 DFQATT, CDR2 SNEGSKA (reference sequence). The CDR3 DNA is TGCAGTGCTGCGGACTATAGCACAGATACGCAGTATTTT. Translating it yields CSAADYSTDTQYF.

Only a few counts were recorded for this clonotype. The rearrangement links TRBV28 to TRBJ1-1, with a possible D match to TRBD1 (5 bases). CDR3 length equals 11 residues. Trimming cost V 6 bases and J 7 bases, with 9 bases left between them. CDR1 is MDHEN and CDR2 is SYDVKM in the germline V gene. The CDR3 loop is CASRGPREAFF. The CDR3 nucleotides are TGTGCCAGCAGGGGGCCCCGTGAAGCTTTCTTT.

This clonotype came up a few times. This chain links TRBV10-3 with TRBJ2-3; D possibly uses TRBD1 or TRBD2 (5 bases each). The CDR3 loop spans 12 amino acids. V was clipped by 4 bases and J by 4 bases, with 6 bases between them. Germline CDR1 and CDR2: ENHRY and SYGVKD. CDR3 bases: TGTGCCATCAGTGGGGGACCAGATACGCAGTATTTT. The encoded protein is CAISGGPDTQYF.

This clonotype showed up just a few times. V gene TRBV20-1 combines with J gene TRBJ2-1; tentatively, D is TRBD2 (6 bases). The V end lost 5 bases, the J end lost 5 bases, and 19 bases lay between the germline ends. The CDR3 length is 15 residues. CDR1 and CDR2 (germline): DFQATT, SNEGSKA (reference sequence). The CDR3 bases are TGCAGTGCTCCCACCCCGCGGGATCCGAACAATGAGCAGTTCTTC. Protein: CSAPTPRDPNNEQFF.

V is TRBV6-2 or TRBV6-3 and J is TRBJ2-1; perhaps TRBD2 as D (5 bases). This CDR3 has 16 residues. V shed 5 bases and J shed 2 bases, with 16 bases lying between them. Germline CDR1 is MNHEY and CDR2 is SVGEGT. The CDR3 loop is CASSPSAGETYNEQFF. In DNA, the CDR3 is TGTGCCAGCAGTCCCTCGGCCGGGGAGACCTACAATGAGCAGTTCTTC.